A single sample is the source of the 14 T cell receptor beta chains below, sequenced in a study of blood T cell repertoires in COVID-19. Sequencing was performed with immunoSEQ multiplex PCR; in TCRdb, only in-frame clones are kept and a portion is missing. The data contain a few hundred thousand clones, 70% to 85% of them singletons. What was sequenced was peripheral blood. The receptors stem from a human donor with COVID-19, enrolled during active disease. The donor label of this sample is uncertain.

This clone was recorded many times. The chain uses TRBV14 and TRBJ1-2; 7 bases align to TRBD1. Trimming cost V 3 bases and J 8 bases; bases outside gene matches: 6. This CDR3 region has 13 residues. Looked up from germline, CDR1 is SGHDN and CDR2 is FVKESK. Here the CDR3 DNA reads TGTGCCAGCAGCCACAGAGGGGGCGGAGGCTACACCTTC. Translation gives CASSHRGGGGYTF.

CDR3 sequence: CASSIQGTEKLFF. In DNA form, the CDR3 reads TGTGCCAGTAGTATACAGGGGACCGAAAAACTGTTTTTT. This sequence joins TRBV19 and TRBJ1-4; perhaps TRBD1 as D (6 bases). This CDR3 spans 13 amino acids. Trimming left V 2 bases short and J 8 bases short, with 9 bases between. CDR1 is LNHDA, CDR2 SQIVND, per germline (reference sequence).

The chain couples TRBV4-1 to TRBJ2-5; the match to TRBD1 covers 10 bases. The CDR3 has 17 residues. The V and J ends lost 2 bases and 2 bases, in that order; junction bases with no gene match: 8. Germline assignment: CDR1 MGHRA and CDR2 YSYEKL. The DNA of the CDR3 is TGCGCCAGCAGCCAACAAATCGGGACAGGGGAACAAGAGACCCAGTACTTC. Translation gives CASSQQIGTGEQETQYF.

This chain connects TRBV5-1 to TRBJ1-1; 12 bases align to TRBD1. In germline, CDR1 is SGHRS, CDR2 YFSETQ. Trimming cost V 4 bases and J 3 bases; bases outside gene matches: 4. This CDR3 spans 15 amino acids. CDR3 nucleotides: TGCGCCAGCAGCGGTGGGACAGGGGGCTACACTGAAGCTTTCTTT. This gives the protein CASSGGTGGYTEAFF.

The chain recombines TRBV7-3 with TRBJ2-6; D gene uncertain. The V and J ends lost 4 bases and 1 base respectively, with 8 bases between them. Germline-derived CDR1 and CDR2 are SGHTA and FQGTGA. There are 15 residues in the CDR3. CDR3 bases: TGTGCCAGCAGCTCCGTGGCTTCTGGGGCCAACGTCCTGACTTTC. Protein sequence: CASSSVASGANVLTF.

This clone was counted only a few times. The V and J genes are TRBV5-5 and TRBJ2-7, with 11 bases fitting TRBD2. CDR3 length: 15 residues. The J segment lost 6 bases and the V segment lost 4 bases, leaving 9 bases of the junction unmatched. CDR1 and CDR2 (germline): SGHKS, YYEKEE (reference sequence). CDR3 in amino acids: CASSGLLAGEGEQYF. CDR3 in DNA: TGTGCCAGCAGCGGGCTACTAGCGGGAGAGGGCGAGCAGTACTTC.

The V gene is TRBV5-6, the J gene TRBJ1-5; tentatively, D is TRBD1 (5 bases). The length of the CDR3 is 17 residues. Per germline, CDR1 SGHDT and CDR2 YYEEEE. The V end was cut by 1 base, the J end by 0 bases, with 14 bases between. This CDR3 reads CASSLFRQGSSNQPQHF. CDR3 bases: TGTGCCAGCAGCTTGTTCAGGCAGGGCTCTAGCAATCAGCCCCAGCATTTT.

The rearrangement links TRBV9 to TRBJ2-2; D is ambiguous. The germline gives CDR1 SGDLS, CDR2 YYNGEE. The CDR3 runs 14 residues. V lost 0 bases and J lost 1, with 4 bases in between. The CDR3 coding sequence is TGTGCCAGCAGCGTAGCGGGGAACACCGGGGAGCTGTTTTTT. Its protein product is CASSVAGNTGELFF.

The rearrangement uses TRBV3-1 (or the pseudogene TRBV3-2) and TRBJ1-1, with D hard to call. CDR1 LGHDT and CDR2 YNNKEL come from the germline V gene (reference sequence). The CDR3 consists of 13 residues. V was clipped by 4 bases and J by 4 bases, with 10 bases between them. The CDR3 here is CASSLVTGTEAFF. Written as DNA, the CDR3 is TGTGCCAGCAGCCTCGTAACCGGCACTGAAGCTTTCTTT.

The chain recombines TRBV24-1 with TRBJ1-2; D unclear. The CDR3 has 15 residues. Trimming stripped 1 base from V and 8 bases from J, with 16 bases between. The germline CDR1 and CDR2 sequences are KGHDR and SFDVKD. The CDR3 is CATSDFGAGAGGYTF. Written as DNA, the CDR3 is TGTGCCACCAGTGATTTTGGCGCAGGTGCGGGAGGCTACACCTTC.

This chain links TRBV7-3 with TRBJ2-5; TRBD1 matches at 7 bases. The CDR3 runs to 13 residues. The germline V gene has CDR1 SGHTA and CDR2 FQGTGA. The ends lost 8 bases at V and 5 bases at J; junction bases unmatched: 8. DNA for the CDR3: TGTGCCAGCGCGACAGGGTCGGCGGAGACCCAGTACTTC. It encodes CASATGSAETQYF.

This chain uses TRBV6-5 with TRBJ1-5, with 7 bases lining up with TRBD1. The CDR3 extends over 15 amino acids. V dropped 6 bases and J dropped 4; count of bases not matched to a gene: 9. Germline values: CDR1 MNHEY, CDR2 SVGAGI. The CDR3 nucleotides read TGTGCCAGCAGATCGAGGGGGCGAGGGAATCAGCCCCAGCATTTT. It specifies CASRSRGRGNQPQHF.

The gene calls are TRBV10-2 and TRBJ2-1, with unresolved D. Germline V lookup: CDR1 WSHSY, CDR2 SAAADI. CDR3 length: 15 amino acids. V gave up 2 bases and J gave up 2 bases, with 10 bases separating them. CDR3 protein: CASSEGQVPYNEQFF. CDR3 nucleotides: TGCGCCAGCAGTGAGGGGCAGGTACCCTACAATGAGCAGTTCTTC.

The chain couples TRBV15 to TRBJ2-1; 7 bases match TRBD2. Germline CDR1 and CDR2: LNHNV and YYDKDF (reference sequence). The trim removed 3 bases at V and 0 bases at J, leaving 5 bases unmatched. The CDR3 spans 16 residues. CDR3 loop: CATSRGRGSSYNEQFF. CDR3 DNA: TGTGCCACCAGCAGGGGGCGGGGGAGCTCCTACAATGAGCAGTTCTTC.